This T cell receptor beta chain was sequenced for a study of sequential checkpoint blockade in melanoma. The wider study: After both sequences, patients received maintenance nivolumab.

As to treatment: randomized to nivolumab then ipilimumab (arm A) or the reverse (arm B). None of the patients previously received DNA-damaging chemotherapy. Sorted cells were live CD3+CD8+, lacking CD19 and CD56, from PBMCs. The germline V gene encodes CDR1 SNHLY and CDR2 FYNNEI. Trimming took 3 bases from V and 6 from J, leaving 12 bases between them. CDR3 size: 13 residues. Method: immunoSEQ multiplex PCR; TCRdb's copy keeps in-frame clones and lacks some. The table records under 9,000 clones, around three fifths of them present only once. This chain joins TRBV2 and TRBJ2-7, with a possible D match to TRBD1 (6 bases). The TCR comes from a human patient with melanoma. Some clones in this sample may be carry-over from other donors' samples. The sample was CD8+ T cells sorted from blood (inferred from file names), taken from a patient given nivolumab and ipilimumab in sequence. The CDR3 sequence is CASSDDRYGEQYF. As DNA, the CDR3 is TGTGCCAGCAGTGACGACAGGTACGGCGAGCAGTACTTC.